The next 9 T cell receptor beta chains were all read from a single sample in a study of blood T cell repertoires in COVID-19. Libraries were prepared by immunoSEQ multiplex PCR; TCRdb keeps only in-frame clonotypes and omits some of them. The profile shows roughly 170,000 clones, roughly 88% of them singletons. Source material: peripheral blood. These receptors were obtained from a man aged 55-75 years who had recovered from COVID-19.

The chain is built from TRBV11-2 and TRBJ1-2; 8 nucleotides match TRBD1. The CDR3 is 11 residues long. Looked up from germline, CDR1 is SGHAT and CDR2 is FQNNGV. The J segment lost 6 bases and the V segment lost 8 bases, leaving 2 bases of the junction unmatched. The CDR3, as DNA: TGTGCCAGCGGACAGGGACATGGCTACACCTTC. Residues: CASGQGHGYTF.

The V call is TRBV3-1 (or the pseudogene TRBV3-2), the J call TRBJ1-1; D call uncertain. Trimming removed 4 bases from V and 1 base from J, with 13 bases in between. The CDR3 is 15 residues long. The V gene's germline CDR1 is LGHDT and CDR2 YNNKEL (reference sequence). CDR3 in DNA: TGTGCCAGCAGCCTTTTGGGCCAAAAGAACACTGAAGCTTTCTTT. Encoded protein: CASSLLGQKNTEAFF.

The genes are TRBV6-2 or TRBV6-3 and TRBJ2-7; 8 bases are shared with TRBD1. The CDR3 consists of 15 residues. CDR1 and CDR2 (germline): MNHEY, SVGEGT. The V and J ends lost 0 bases and 2 bases, in that order; junction bases with no gene match: 3. The CDR3 DNA reads TGTGCCAGCAGTTACTCCCCGGACAGGGCCTACGAGCAGTACTTC. This codes for CASSYSPDRAYEQYF.

This chain connects TRBV30 to TRBJ1-3; 8 bases agree with TRBD1. From germline, CDR1 is GTSNPN and CDR2 SVGIG (reference sequence). This CDR3 is built from 13 residues. For the CDR3, the DNA is TGTGCAACGGACAGGGTCACTGGAAACACCATATATTTT. It specifies CATDRVTGNTIYF.

CDR3 protein: CASSPAPGQDTQYF. CDR3 coding DNA: TGTGCCAGCAGCCCGGCACCGGGACAAGATACGCAGTATTTT. The V call is TRBV7-9, the J call TRBJ2-3, with D possibly TRBD1 on 6 matching bases. The CDR3 runs 14 residues. The germline V gene has CDR1 SEHNR and CDR2 FQNEAQ (reference sequence). V shed 5 bases and J shed 5 bases, with 14 bases lying between them.

The V and J genes are TRBV3-1 (or the pseudogene TRBV3-2) and TRBJ1-5; TRBD1 might be the D (6 bases). CDR3 length: 16 residues. Germline values: CDR1 LGHDT, CDR2 YNNKEL (reference sequence). Trimming cost V 3 bases and J 3 bases, with 15 bases left between them. For the CDR3, the DNA is TGTGCCAGCAGCCACCACGGGCCAGGGGACAATCAGCCCCAGCATTTT. As protein: CASSHHGPGDNQPQHF.

The chain uses TRBV5-1 and TRBJ2-5; 11 bases match TRBD2. With 3 bases clipped from V and 2 bases from J, the junction kept 6 bases outside the gene matches. Germline V CDR1 and CDR2: SGHRS, YFSETQ. The CDR3 is 16 residues long. The CDR3, as DNA: TGCGCCAGCAGCTCCGAGACTAGCGGGGAGCAAGAGACCCAGTACTTC. It specifies CASSSETSGEQETQYF.

V gene TRBV19 combines with J gene TRBJ2-1; TRBD2 matches at 8 bases. V trimming: 1 base; J trimming: 8 bases; junction bases outside the gene matches: 7. CDR3 length: 15 residues. Per the germline V gene, CDR1 is LNHDA and CDR2 is SQIVND (reference sequence). CDR3: CASSIATRGGDEQFF. The CDR3 DNA follows: TGTGCCAGTAGTATAGCTACCCGGGGGGGTGATGAGCAGTTCTTC. Full variable domain (outside the CDR3, taken from reference TRBV19 and TRBJ2-1): DGGITQSPKYLFRKEGQNVTLSCEQNLNHDAMYWYRQDPGQGLRLIYYSQIVNDFQKGDIAEGYSVSREKKESFPLTVTSAQKNPTAFYLCASSIATRGGDEQFFGPGTRLTVL.

As DNA, the CDR3 is TGTGCCAGCGCTCCCCGTTCGGGCAGGGTCTACGAGCAGTACTTC. It specifies CASAPRSGRVYEQYF. J is TRBJ2-7 and V is TRBV7-9; TRBD1 is a possible D gene (5 bases). This CDR3 is 15 amino acids long. V lost 8 bases, J lost 3 bases, and 20 bases lay in between. The germline V gene has CDR1 SEHNR and CDR2 FQNEAQ (reference sequence).